This T cell receptor (beta chain) was documented in a study of liver allograft versus peripheral blood T cells. In the study overall: Recipients' peripheral blood supplied the T cell receptor repertoires against which those in transplanted livers were compared. The study, taken as a whole, reports: It was reported that the T cell receptor repertoires found inside liver allografts differed from those that were detected in peripheral blood.

TCRdb processed the reads anew with MiXCR; each CDR3 protein has one entry. The data hold 8,500 to 14,000 distinct CDR3 sequences, with under 30% observed a single time. The V gene's germline CDR1 is DFQATT and CDR2 SNEGSKA (reference sequence). This CDR3 contains 15 residues. Trimming removed 5 bases at V and 4 bases at J, with 17 bases between. To note about this clonotype: What it binds is unknown.

The TCR comes from a human patient who had a liver transplant. Some T cells may be supplied by the graft donor. The chain carries TRBV20-1 and TRBJ2-2, with D possibly TRBD1 on 6 matching bases. In DNA, the CDR3 is TGCAGTGCTTCCGGGCAGGGGATTGGCACCGGGGAGCTGTTTTTT. Protein product: CSASGQGIGTGELFF.